The 32 T cell receptor beta chains below all came from one sample that was sequenced in a study of beta chain features in type 1 diabetes. Investigators reverse transcribed all isolated RNA, so they sequenced expressed TCRB transcripts. Repertoires were generated with immunoSEQ multiplex PCR, while TCRdb's copy carries only in-frame clones and drops some. This table holds about 320,000 clones, 12% to 15% found once. The sequenced material came from central memory CD4+ T cells from blood. These receptors all come from a man under 40 in good health.

The gene calls are TRBV29-1 and TRBJ1-4; D might be TRBD1 (5 bases). CDR1 and CDR2 from the germline V gene are SQVTM and ANQGSEA. This CDR3 has 13 residues. V lost 7 bases to trimming and J lost 8 bases, with 17 bases between them. CDR3 protein: CSASWGVREKLFF. The CDR3 DNA is TGCAGCGCTAGTTGGGGGGTTCGAGAAAAACTGTTTTTT.

Written as DNA, the CDR3 is TGTGCCAGCAGTGAAGGTTATGAGCAGTTCTTC. Translation: CASSEGYEQFF. V and J are TRBV2 and TRBJ2-1, with unresolved D. Trimming removed 1 base from V and 8 bases from J, with 3 bases in between. CDR1 and CDR2 from the germline V gene are SNHLY and FYNNEI. The CDR3 runs to 11 residues.

There are a few counts of this clone. The chain couples TRBV7-9 to TRBJ2-3; D gene uncertain. Germline loops: CDR1 SEHNR, CDR2 FQNEAQ (reference sequence). Between the trimmed V and J ends, which lost 4 bases and 4 bases, there was a span of 6 bases. The CDR3 extends over 12 amino acids. DNA for the CDR3: TGTGCCAGCAGCTCCTTATCAGATACGCAGTATTTT. As protein: CASSSLSDTQYF.

The V and J genes are TRBV5-4 and TRBJ2-5; unclear D gene. Trimming cost V 3 bases and J 0 bases, with 9 bases left between them. CDR1 is SGHNT, CDR2 YYREEE, per germline (reference sequence). This CDR3 is 14 amino acids long. CDR3 loop: CASSSGSNQETQYF. CDR3 DNA: TGTGCCAGCAGCTCCGGCAGCAACCAAGAGACCCAGTACTTC.

On this clone: Distinct nucleotide sequences in the sample also encode this CDR3. The gene calls are TRBV5-4 and TRBJ1-5, with unresolved D. Germline V gene sequence: CDR1 SGHNT, CDR2 YYREEE (reference sequence). The germline V and J ends were trimmed by 3 bases and 0 bases, with 7 bases remaining between them. The length of the CDR3 is 14 residues. CDR3 bases: TGTGCCAGCAGCTCCGGGCTTAGCAATCAGCCCCAGCATTTT. Its translation: CASSSGLSNQPQHF.

The chain combines TRBV7-7 with TRBJ2-5; D uncertain. Germline V CDR1 and CDR2: SSHAT, FNYEAQ (reference sequence). The CDR3 sequence is 13 residues long. Trimming took off 5 bases at V and 0 bases at J, with 7 bases between the two ends. CDR3 in amino acids: CASSRAYQETQYF. Written as DNA, the CDR3 is TGTGCCAGCAGCCGGGCGTACCAAGAGACCCAGTACTTC.

This clone was counted between two and nine times. This rearrangement joins TRBV11-2 to TRBJ1-3; a weak D match, TRBD1 (5 bases). This CDR3 is built from 17 residues. The V gene's germline CDR1 is SGHAT and CDR2 FQNNGV. V was clipped by 0 bases and J by 13 bases, with 25 bases between them. The DNA of the CDR3 is TGTGCCAGCAGCTTAGATCACGCCGGGGACGCCCCAATGGGGATATATTTT. Amino acid sequence: CASSLDHAGDAPMGIYF. Full variable domain (rest looked up from reference TRBV11-2 and TRBJ1-3): EAGVAQSPRYKIIEKRQSVAFWCNPISGHATLYWYQQILGQGPKLLIQFQNNGVVDDSQLPKDRFSAERLKGVDSTLKIQPAKLEDSAVYLCASSLDHAGDAPMGIYFGEGSWLTVV.

This clone was counted a few times. The same CDR3 arises from other DNA sequences in this sample as well. The chain uses TRBV14 and TRBJ1-3; a weak D match, TRBD1 (6 bases). The CDR3 length is 15 residues. Trimming stripped 3 bases from V and 1 base from J, with 10 bases between. Germline V gives CDR1 SGHDN, CDR2 FVKESK. CDR3 loop: CASSHRGGSGNTIYF. DNA of the CDR3: TGTGCCAGCAGCCACAGGGGTGGGTCTGGAAACACCATATATTTT.

The chain is built from TRBV9 and TRBJ1-2; tentatively, D is TRBD1 (6 bases). Germline CDR1 is SGDLS and CDR2 is YYNGEE. V was shortened by 2 bases and J by 4 bases, with 15 bases between the two germline ends. This CDR3 spans 15 amino acids. The CDR3 reads CASSVSSGVGYGYTF. In DNA, the CDR3 is TGTGCCAGCAGCGTCTCTTCAGGGGTGGGCTATGGCTACACCTTC.

The gene calls are TRBV7-2 and TRBJ2-2, with unresolved D. CDR1 and CDR2 from the germline V gene are SGHTA and FQGNSA. V gave up 1 base and J gave up 6 bases, with 6 bases separating them. The CDR3 runs 13 residues. The CDR3 loop reads CASSLDPPGELFF. The CDR3, as DNA: TGTGCCAGCAGCTTAGACCCACCCGGGGAGCTGTTTTTT.

This clone appeared a few times. The CDR3 protein is CSVGTSGTGELFF. The CDR3 nucleotides read TGCAGCGTGGGGACTAGCGGAACCGGGGAGCTGTTTTTT. The chain uses TRBV29-1 and TRBJ2-2; TRBD2 agrees at 11 bases. In germline, CDR1 is SQVTM, CDR2 ANQGSEA. The CDR3 contains 13 residues. With V trimmed by 6 bases and J by 5 bases, 2 bases remained unmatched.

This clone came up a few times. The V call is TRBV7-3, the J call TRBJ1-2; unclear D gene. This CDR3 spans 13 amino acids. Trimming stripped 3 bases from V and 2 bases from J, with 7 bases between. Germline-derived CDR1 and CDR2 are SGHTA and FQGTGA. The CDR3 nucleotides read TGTGCCAGCAGCTTTTTCCCCAACTATGGCTACACCTTC. Its translation: CASSFFPNYGYTF.

In this sample, this clone turned up a few times. The chain recombines TRBV6-6 with TRBJ1-5; D perhaps matches TRBD1 (6 bases). Trimming removed 5 bases from V and 1 base from J, with 12 bases in between. The CDR3 is 15 amino acids. Germline assignment: CDR1 MNHNY and CDR2 SVGAGI (reference sequence). The CDR3 here is CASSRQVASNQPQHF. The CDR3 region has the DNA TGTGCCAGCAGTCGACAGGTGGCGAGCAATCAGCCCCAGCATTTT.

The chain recombines TRBV7-9 with TRBJ2-2, with TRBD2 as a possible D gene (5 bases). V was cut by 5 bases and J by 8 bases, with 18 bases left in between. This CDR3 is 15 amino acids long. CDR1 and CDR2 (germline): SEHNR, FQNEAQ (reference sequence). The CDR3 sequence is CASSPRTHLAGELFF. The CDR3 coding sequence is TGTGCCAGCAGCCCGAGGACTCACCTGGCTGGGGAGCTGTTTTTT.

In this sample, this clone turned up a few times. V gene TRBV21-1 combines with J gene TRBJ2-7; the DNA was not compared with TRBD2, the D call given in the table. TRBV21-1 is classified as a pseudogene. CDR3 length: 14 amino acids. CDR3 nucleotides: TGTGCCAGCAGACTAGCTCCAAGCTCCTACGAGCAGTACGTC. It codes for CASRLAPSSYEQYV.

The V call is TRBV6-1, the J call TRBJ1-2; 9 bases line up with TRBD1. The CDR3 covers 13 residues. The J segment lost 6 bases and the V segment lost 6 bases, leaving 5 bases of the junction unmatched. From germline, CDR1 is MNHNS and CDR2 SASEGT. The CDR3 region has the DNA TGTGCCAGCAGCCCACAGGGGGCTGATGGCTACACCTTC. Residues: CASSPQGADGYTF.

This clone was observed a few times. The rearrangement uses TRBV5-1 and TRBJ1-1; 7 bases line up with TRBD1. The CDR3 extends over 14 amino acids. V trimming: 6 bases; J trimming: 0 bases; junction bases outside the gene matches: 5. Germline-derived CDR1 and CDR2 are SGHRS and YFSETQ. The CDR3 loop reads CASIRDSMNTEAFF. Here the CDR3 DNA reads TGCGCCAGCATCCGGGACAGCATGAACACTGAAGCTTTCTTT.

Only a few counts were recorded for this clone. V is TRBV10-3 and J is TRBJ2-3, with 9 positions matching TRBD1. This CDR3 is 16 amino acids long. Trimming at V came to 6 bases and at J to 1 base, leaving 8 bases not matched to a gene. Germline V gene data show CDR1 as ENHRY and CDR2 as SYGVKD. The CDR3 DNA reads TGTGCCATCAGCAGAACAGGGGGCGAAGGCACAGATACGCAGTATTTT. This sequence encodes CAISRTGGEGTDTQYF.

The chain has TRBV7-2 and TRBJ1-1; unclear D gene. V shed 4 bases and J shed 10 bases, with 10 bases lying between them. From germline, CDR1 is SGHTA and CDR2 FQGNSA. There are 11 residues in the CDR3. CDR3 residues: CASSSTWGAFF. The CDR3 bases are TGTGCCAGCAGCTCAACGTGGGGAGCTTTCTTT.

The V gene is TRBV7-2, the J gene TRBJ2-7; 9 bases agree with TRBD1. The CDR3 sequence is 18 residues long. Germline V gives CDR1 SGHTA, CDR2 FQGNSA. After removal of 3 bases from V and 2 bases from J, the junction contained 14 bases not matched to a gene. CDR3 in amino acids: CASSFFVRRGTGPYEQYF. CDR3 DNA sequence: TGTGCCAGCAGCTTCTTTGTCCGAAGGGGGACAGGGCCCTACGAGCAGTACTTC.

This clone was seen a few times. This chain links TRBV5-1 with TRBJ1-2; 8 bases line up with TRBD1. With V trimmed by 4 bases and J by 4 bases, 6 bases remained unmatched. This CDR3 has 14 amino acids. Germline assignment: CDR1 SGHRS and CDR2 YFSETQ. The CDR3 nucleotides are TGCGCCAGCAGCCCACAGGGGGGGAGCTATGGCTACACCTTC. Its protein product is CASSPQGGSYGYTF.

At least ten counts were recorded for this clone. This rearrangement joins TRBV7-9 to TRBJ1-1, with D hard to call. The CDR3 spans 11 residues. V was shortened by 4 bases and J by 10 bases, with 10 bases between the two germline ends. Germline assignment: CDR1 SEHNR and CDR2 FQNEAQ (reference sequence). The CDR3, as DNA: TGTGCCAGCAGCTACGCCCTGGCAGCTTTCTTT. Protein: CASSYALAAFF.

In this sample, this clone turned up a few times. The J gene is TRBJ1-4, the V gene TRBV10-3, with 7 nucleotides matching TRBD1. This CDR3 is built from 15 residues. Looked up from germline, CDR1 is ENHRY and CDR2 is SYGVKD. V shed 0 bases, J shed 5 bases, and the junction held 3 bases outside the gene matches. The CDR3 reads CAISESQDRNEKLFF. The CDR3 region has the DNA TGTGCCATCAGTGAGTCGCAGGACAGGAATGAAAAACTGTTTTTT.

This clone was observed a few times. This chain uses TRBV7-2 with TRBJ1-1; D gene unclear. The CDR3 extends over 14 amino acids. V dropped 2 bases and J dropped 1 base, with 8 bases sitting between them. Germline V lookup: CDR1 SGHTA, CDR2 FQGNSA. The CDR3 DNA is TGTGCCAGCAGCTTACAACATAGGAACACTGAAGCTTTCTTT. It is translated as CASSLQHRNTEAFF.

The J gene is TRBJ1-4, the V gene TRBV9; maybe TRBD1 (6 bases). The germline V gene has CDR1 SGDLS and CDR2 YYNGEE. Trimming removed 6 bases from V and 4 bases from J, with 16 bases in between. This CDR3 contains 15 residues. The CDR3 loop is CASTPRGADNEKLFF. The CDR3 nucleotides read TGTGCCAGCACCCCCAGGGGCGCAGATAATGAAAAACTGTTTTTT.

DNA for the CDR3: TGTGCCAGCAGACTCGAGGGGGGGGTAGGTTCACCCCTCCACTTT. Encoded protein: CASRLEGGVGSPLHF. The rearrangement joins TRBV6-5 to TRBJ1-6; D perhaps matches TRBD1 (6 bases). This CDR3 is built from 15 residues. Trimming shortened V by 6 bases and J by 9 bases, and 18 bases separated the two germline ends. Germline lookup yields CDR1 MNHEY and CDR2 SVGAGI.

At least ten counts were recorded for this clone. The chain joins TRBV27 to TRBJ1-6; D gene unclear. V lost 2 bases and J lost 8, with 7 bases in between. This CDR3 is built from 13 residues. The germline V gene encodes CDR1 MNHEY and CDR2 SMNVEV (reference sequence). CDR3 region: CASSLEVYSPLHF. The DNA for the CDR3 is TGTGCCAGCAGTTTAGAGGTCTATTCACCCCTCCACTTT.

A few counts support this clone. The chain combines TRBV2 with TRBJ1-1; D is ambiguous. V was shortened by 6 bases and J by 1 base, with 9 bases between the two germline ends. Germline lookup yields CDR1 SNHLY and CDR2 FYNNEI. The CDR3 is 13 amino acids. CDR3 bases: TGTGCCAGCAGCTTTAAACCGAACACTGAAGCTTTCTTT. It yields the protein CASSFKPNTEAFF.

The chain couples TRBV6-6 to TRBJ2-2; D might be TRBD2 (5 bases). This CDR3 has 14 amino acids. V was pared by 5 bases and J by 5 bases, with 12 bases between. Germline CDR1 MNHNY, CDR2 SVGAGI (reference sequence). The CDR3 DNA follows: TGTGCCAGCAGTAGAGGGCGTGGGACCGGGGAGCTGTTTTTT. Its protein product is CASSRGRGTGELFF.

J is TRBJ2-7 and V is TRBV6-6; TRBD2 might be the D (5 bases). CDR1 and CDR2 from the germline V gene are MNHNY and SVGAGI (reference sequence). V lost 4 bases, J lost 2 bases, and 15 bases lay in between. This CDR3 comprises 15 residues. CDR3 coding DNA: TGTGCCAGCAGTTCGCCCGGTGAGGGCGCCTACGAGCAGTACTTC. Protein product: CASSSPGEGAYEQYF.

This clone was seen once. The J gene is TRBJ2-5, the V gene TRBV9; 7 bases line up with TRBD2. Germline trimming cut 4 bases from V and 2 bases from J; bases unmatched to any gene: 11. CDR1 is SGDLS and CDR2 is YYNGEE in the germline V gene. The CDR3 has 16 amino acids. This CDR3 is CASSSGAGVGQETQYF. The CDR3 coding sequence is TGTGCCAGCAGCAGCGGGGCGGGAGTCGGGCAAGAGACCCAGTACTTC.

A few counts support this clone. V gene TRBV6-5 combines with J gene TRBJ1-1, with D maybe TRBD1 (5 bases). The CDR3 runs 14 residues. The germline gives CDR1 MNHEY, CDR2 SVGAGI. V was cut by 6 bases and J by 6 bases, with 17 bases left in between. CDR3 protein: CASSRMTGTAEAFF. CDR3 bases: TGTGCCAGCAGCCGGATGACGGGGACGGCTGAAGCTTTCTTT.